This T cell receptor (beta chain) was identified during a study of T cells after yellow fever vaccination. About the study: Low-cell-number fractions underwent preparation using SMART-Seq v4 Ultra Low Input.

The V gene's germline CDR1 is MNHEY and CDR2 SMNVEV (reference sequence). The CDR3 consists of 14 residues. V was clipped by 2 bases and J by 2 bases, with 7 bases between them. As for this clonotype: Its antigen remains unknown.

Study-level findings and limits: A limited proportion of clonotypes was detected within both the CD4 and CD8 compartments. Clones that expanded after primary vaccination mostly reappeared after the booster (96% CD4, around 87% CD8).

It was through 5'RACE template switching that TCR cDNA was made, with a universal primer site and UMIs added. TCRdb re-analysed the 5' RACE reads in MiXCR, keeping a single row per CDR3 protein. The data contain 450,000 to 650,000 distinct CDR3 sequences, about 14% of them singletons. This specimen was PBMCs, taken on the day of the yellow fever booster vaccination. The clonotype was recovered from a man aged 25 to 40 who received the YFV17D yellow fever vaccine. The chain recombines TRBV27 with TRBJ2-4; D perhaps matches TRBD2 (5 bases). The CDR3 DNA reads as TGTGCCAGCAGTTTAGAGCGGACCAAAAACATTCAGTACTTC. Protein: CASSLERTKNIQYF.